A few counts support the clone carrying this TCR beta chain. Each CDR3 protein gets one entry after TCRdb re-called the RACE reads with MiXCR. The sample consists of around 300,000 distinct CDR3 sequences, around 7.3% of them appearing once. This entry is derived from a study of human T cells and chemical hapten exposure. Described time point: pre-sensitization, week 0. The treatment: therapeutic diphenylcyclopropenone sensitization with weekly scalp DPC. Looked up from germline, CDR1 is SGHVS and CDR2 is FQNEAQ. The trim removed 1 base at V and 4 bases at J, leaving 5 bases unmatched. This CDR3 is built from 15 residues.

The sequence came from a man between 18 and 29 years old with alopecia areata. Some clones in this sample may be carry-over from other donors' samples. The chain combines TRBV7-8 with TRBJ2-5; the match to TRBD1 covers 8 bases. The sample here was whole blood, taken in connection with sensitization to the hapten diphenylcyclopropenone (DPC). The CDR3 DNA follows: TGTGCCAGCAGCTTAGAGGCAGGGACAGGAGAGACCCAGTACTTC. This sequence encodes CASSLEAGTGETQYF.